Presented here are 12 T cell receptor beta chains from one specimen sequenced in a study of cytomegalovirus exposure and HLA in healthy donors. With 60 Vbeta and 13 Jbeta primers, the PCR was carried out. Profiled with immunoSEQ multiplex PCR; TCRdb holds only in-frame clones, not every one. The sample lists around 130,000 clones, more than 65% occurring once. The sample was PBMCs. These receptors all stem from a woman aged 18-30 years in good health and CMV-seronegative.

This clone was picked up one time. V and J are TRBV5-4 and TRBJ2-5; unclear D gene. With 4 bases removed from V and 2 bases from J, the gap between germline ends came to 12 bases. The CDR3 is 14 residues long. Germline lookup yields CDR1 SGHNT and CDR2 YYREEE (reference sequence). The CDR3 bases are TGTGCCAGCAGCCAGAAAGACGGGCAAGAGACCCAGTACTTC. The encoded protein is CASSQKDGQETQYF.

V and J are TRBV9 and TRBJ1-1; 9 bases match TRBD1. This CDR3 region has 20 residues. Germline trimming cut 6 bases from V and 2 bases from J; bases unmatched to any gene: 23. The germline gives CDR1 SGDLS, CDR2 YYNGEE. CDR3 loop: CASTLQRSPGQGQRNTEAFF. The CDR3 DNA sequence: TGTGCCAGCACCCTTCAACGAAGCCCGGGACAGGGACAAAGAAACACTGAAGCTTTCTTT.

This chain joins TRBV27 and TRBJ2-7; TRBD2 agrees at 8 bases. Germline V lookup: CDR1 MNHEY, CDR2 SMNVEV (reference sequence). V dropped 8 bases and J dropped 0; count of bases not matched to a gene: 15. The CDR3 extends over 17 amino acids. CDR3 nucleotides: TGTGCCAGCCGACGGAGGTCCGGGACTAGTGCCTCCTACGAGCAGTACTTC. This translates into CASRRRSGTSASYEQYF.

Turning to this clone: The junction and the germline gene differ at one end; a read error may be behind it. The rearrangement joins TRBV4-2 to TRBJ2-2, with TRBD2 matching over 9 bases. Germline V lookup: CDR1 LGHNA, CDR2 YNFKEQ. The CDR3 has 15 amino acids. CDR3 amino acids: CASSQASGNAGELFF. The DNA of the CDR3 is TGTGCCAGCAGTCAAGCTAGCGGGAACGCCGGGGAGCTGTTTTTT.

V gene TRBV6-5 combines with J gene TRBJ1-4; 7 nucleotides match TRBD1. V dropped 0 bases and J dropped 8; count of bases not matched to a gene: 0. The CDR3 spans 13 residues. CDR1 and CDR2 from the germline V gene are MNHEY and SVGAGI. The CDR3 protein is CASSYSTGEKLFF. In DNA form, the CDR3 reads TGTGCCAGCAGTTACTCGACAGGGGAAAAACTGTTTTTT.

This chain uses TRBV19 with TRBJ1-3; TRBD1 is a possible D gene (6 bases). The CDR3 is made up of 15 amino acids. The germline CDR1 and CDR2 sequences are LNHDA and SQIVND (reference sequence). Deletions cut 4 bases from V and 4 bases from J, with 14 bases between. The CDR3: CASSTNIGQGNTIYF. The CDR3 DNA reads TGTGCCAGTAGTACTAATATCGGACAGGGAAACACCATATATTTT.

The chain is built from TRBV5-4 and TRBJ1-2, with unresolved D. CDR1 and CDR2 from the germline V gene are SGHNT and YYREEE (reference sequence). The CDR3 consists of 12 residues. Deletions cut 4 bases from V and 8 bases from J, with 12 bases between. CDR3 residues: CASSVLGRGYTF. DNA for the CDR3: TGTGCCAGCAGCGTGTTGGGGAGGGGCTACACCTTC.

This clone was observed once. The V gene is TRBV11-2, the J gene TRBJ2-3; 10 nucleotides align to TRBD2. J gave up 2 bases and V 2 bases, and 13 bases lay outside the gene matches. Germline values: CDR1 SGHAT, CDR2 FQNNGV. The CDR3 covers 19 residues. CDR3 region: CASSLPVEPSGGDTDTQYF. CDR3 coding DNA: TGTGCCAGCAGCTTACCCGTCGAACCTAGCGGGGGAGACACAGATACGCAGTATTTT.

This clone was counted between two and nine times. In DNA form, the CDR3 reads TGTGCCAGTAGTTGGACAGCTAACTATGGCTACACCTTC. It is translated as CASSWTANYGYTF. The chain joins TRBV19 to TRBJ1-2, with D perhaps TRBD1 (6 bases). V lost 5 bases and J 0 bases, leaving 7 bases between the germline ends. This CDR3 has 13 residues. Germline V lookup: CDR1 LNHDA, CDR2 SQIVND (reference sequence).

This clone showed up just once. The chain is built from TRBV6-1 and TRBJ1-1; no firm D call. This CDR3 comprises 13 residues. Germline V gene data show CDR1 as MNHNS and CDR2 as SASEGT. V was cut by 4 bases and J by 2 bases, with 8 bases left in between. The CDR3 is CASSGQTNTEAFF. Here the CDR3 DNA reads TGTGCCAGCAGTGGGCAGACAAACACTGAAGCTTTCTTT.

The chain joins TRBV15 to TRBJ1-5, with D possibly TRBD1 on 6 matching bases. V dropped 0 bases and J dropped 2 bases, with 8 bases sitting between them. The CDR3 is made up of 15 amino acids. Germline V gives CDR1 LNHNV, CDR2 YYDKDF (reference sequence). CDR3 region: CATSRDWTGNQPQHF. CDR3 nucleotide sequence: TGTGCCACCAGCAGAGACTGGACAGGCAATCAGCCCCAGCATTTT.

This sequence joins TRBV30 and TRBJ1-4; D perhaps matches TRBD1 (5 bases). The germline CDR1 and CDR2 sequences are GTSNPN and SVGIG (reference sequence). V was cut by 5 bases and J by 8 bases, with 12 bases left in between. The CDR3 contains 12 residues. The DNA of the CDR3 is TGTGCCTGGGGCGCCAAGGGGGAAAAACTGTTTTTT. Protein: CAWGAKGEKLFF.